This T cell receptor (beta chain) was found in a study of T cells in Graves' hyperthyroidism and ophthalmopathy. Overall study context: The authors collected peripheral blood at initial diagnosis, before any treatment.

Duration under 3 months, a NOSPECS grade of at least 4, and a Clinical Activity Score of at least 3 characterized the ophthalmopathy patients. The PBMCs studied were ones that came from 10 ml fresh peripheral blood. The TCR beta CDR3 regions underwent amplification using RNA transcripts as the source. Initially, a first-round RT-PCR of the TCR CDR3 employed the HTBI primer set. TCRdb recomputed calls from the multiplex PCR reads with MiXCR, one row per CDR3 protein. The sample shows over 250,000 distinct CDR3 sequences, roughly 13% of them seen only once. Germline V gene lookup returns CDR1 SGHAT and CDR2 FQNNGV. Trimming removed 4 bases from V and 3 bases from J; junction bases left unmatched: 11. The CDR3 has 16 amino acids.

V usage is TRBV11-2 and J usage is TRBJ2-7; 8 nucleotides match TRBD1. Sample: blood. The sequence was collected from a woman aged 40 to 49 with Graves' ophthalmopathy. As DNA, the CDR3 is TGTGCCAGCAGCTCTCTTACAGGGGGTAACGTCTACGAGCAGTACTTC. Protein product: CASSSLTGGNVYEQYF.